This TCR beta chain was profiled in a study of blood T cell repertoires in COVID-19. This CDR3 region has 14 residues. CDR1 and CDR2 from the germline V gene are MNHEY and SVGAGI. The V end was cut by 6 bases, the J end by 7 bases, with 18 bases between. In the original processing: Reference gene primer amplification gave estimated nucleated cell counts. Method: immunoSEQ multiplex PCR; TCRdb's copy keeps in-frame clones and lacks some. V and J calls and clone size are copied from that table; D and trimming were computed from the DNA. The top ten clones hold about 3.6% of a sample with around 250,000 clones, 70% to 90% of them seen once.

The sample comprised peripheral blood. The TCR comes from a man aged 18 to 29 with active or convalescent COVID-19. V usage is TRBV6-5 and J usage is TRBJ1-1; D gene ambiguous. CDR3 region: CASSPPSEPLEAFF. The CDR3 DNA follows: TGTGCCAGCAGCCCGCCGTCAGAACCTCTTGAAGCTTTCTTT.